A single sample gave rise to the 21 T cell receptor beta chains below, sequenced in a study of response to subunit inactivated influenza vaccine. TCRdb reprocessed the RT-PCR reads via MiXCR and lists one record per CDR3 protein. The top ten clones hold roughly 3% of a sample with around 530,000 distinct CDR3 sequences, approximately 15% of them seen once. The source material was CD4+ T cells sorted from PBMCs, sampled about 23 months after vaccination. The origin of the receptors is a man in his fifties or sixties who received an inactivated influenza vaccine.

DNA of the CDR3: TGTGCCACCGGGGGCGGGGTGCTAGCTGGTGTAGATACGCAGTATTTT. Amino acids: CATGGGVLAGVDTQYF. The V gene is TRBV10-3, the J gene TRBJ2-3; either TRBD1 or TRBD2 may supply D (6 bases each). The CDR3 covers 16 residues. V lost 10 bases to trimming and J lost 5 bases, with 25 bases between them. CDR1 and CDR2 from the germline V gene are ENHRY and SYGVKD.

The DNA for the CDR3 is TGCAGTGCCCACACACAGAGCTCCTACAATGAGCAGTTCTTC. Translated, it gives CSAHTQSSYNEQFF. The chain is built from TRBV20-1 and TRBJ2-1; D gene unclear. CDR1 and CDR2 (germline): DFQATT, SNEGSKA (reference sequence). Between the trimmed V and J ends, which lost 6 bases and 0 bases, there was a span of 12 bases. The length of the CDR3 is 14 residues.

This chain uses TRBV12-3 or TRBV12-4 with TRBJ2-2; 9 nucleotides match TRBD2. The V and J ends lost 5 bases and 4 bases, in that order; junction bases with no gene match: 5. The CDR3 is 15 amino acids. In DNA, the CDR3 is TGTGCCAGCAGTCCCGGGACTAGCATCACCGGGGAGCTGTTTTTT. Amino acid sequence: CASSPGTSITGELFF.

This chain joins TRBV4-2 and TRBJ2-7; D is perhaps TRBD1 (6 bases). Trimming cost V 0 bases and J 2 bases, with 11 bases left between them. Per the germline V gene, CDR1 is LGHNA and CDR2 is YNFKEQ. This CDR3 is built from 15 residues. The CDR3 protein is CASSQEAGAPYEQYF. The CDR3 coding sequence is TGTGCCAGCAGCCAAGAGGCAGGGGCCCCCTACGAGCAGTACTTC.

The table lists this clonotype with a few counts. The chain uses TRBV7-2 and TRBJ2-2; 10 bases map to TRBD2. Trimming took 7 bases from V and 5 from J; bases not matched to a gene: 7. Per germline, CDR1 SGHTA and CDR2 FQGNSA. This CDR3 comprises 15 residues. The CDR3 DNA reads as TGTGCCAGCACCATACCAGCGGGGGGGACCGGGGAGCTGTTTTTT. Translating it yields CASTIPAGGTGELFF.

This clonotype was counted ten times or more. The rearrangement links TRBV5-1 to TRBJ2-2; 7 bases are a match to TRBD1. This CDR3 has 17 residues. The V gene's germline CDR1 is SGHRS and CDR2 YFSETQ. With 1 base clipped from V and 0 bases from J, the junction kept 6 bases outside the gene matches. This chain's CDR3 is CASSLRGGASNTGELFF. The CDR3 coding sequence is TGCGCCAGCAGCTTGAGAGGGGGCGCCTCGAACACCGGGGAGCTGTTTTTT.

The chain employs TRBV6-2 or TRBV6-3 and TRBJ1-1; 8 bases match TRBD1. Germline loops: CDR1 MNHEY, CDR2 SVGEGT. This CDR3 comprises 14 residues. V was clipped by 2 bases and J by 1 base; unmatched bases: 0. CDR3 DNA sequence: TGTGCCAGCAGTTACGACAGGGGGAACACTGAAGCTTTCTTT. Translated: CASSYDRGNTEAFF.

The chain carries TRBV28 and TRBJ2-2; D perhaps matches TRBD1 (5 bases). In germline, CDR1 is MDHEN, CDR2 SYDVKM. Trimming took off 5 bases at V and 4 bases at J, with 17 bases between the two ends. This CDR3 has 16 amino acids. CDR3 nucleotide sequence: TGTGCCAGCAGTGGTGATGGACAAGGAGTCACCGGGGAGCTGTTTTTT. It yields the protein CASSGDGQGVTGELFF.

CDR3 sequence (DNA): TGTGCCAGCAGCGTAGACGCACGGTCAGGGGGCGTTGAAAAACTGTTTTTT. Translated: CASSVDARSGGVEKLFF. The gene calls are TRBV9 and TRBJ1-4; 8 bases fit TRBD1. V trimming: 0 bases; J trimming: 7 bases; junction bases outside the gene matches: 11. The CDR3 is 17 residues long. CDR1 is SGDLS, CDR2 YYNGEE, per germline.

The chain links TRBV3-1 to TRBJ2-3; D is unclear. V was cut by 10 bases and J by 2 bases, with 22 bases left in between. Germline lookup yields CDR1 LGHDT and CDR2 YNNKEL (reference sequence). This CDR3 region has 16 residues. CDR3 DNA: TGTGCCACTTCGAAAAGGGCCGCCACCAACACAGATACGCAGTATTTT. Its translation: CATSKRAATNTDTQYF.

This sequence joins TRBV20-1 and TRBJ2-5, with TRBD2 as a possible D gene (6 bases). The ends were cut back, 0 bases at V and 0 bases at J, with 11 bases in the middle. Per germline, CDR1 DFQATT and CDR2 SNEGSKA (reference sequence). CDR3 length equals 15 residues. In DNA, the CDR3 is TGCAGTGCTAGAGATTTGGCGGGACACCAAGAGACCCAGTACTTC. Translation: CSARDLAGHQETQYF.

The sample holds many counts of this clonotype. The V and J genes are TRBV2 and TRBJ1-2; tentatively, D is TRBD1 (5 bases). Germline V CDR1 and CDR2: SNHLY, FYNNEI. The CDR3 sequence is 15 residues long. V lost 6 bases and J lost 4, with 18 bases in between. The CDR3 is CASSPGHLRFYGYTF. CDR3 nucleotide sequence: TGTGCCAGCAGCCCCGGACACCTGAGGTTCTATGGCTACACCTTC. The variable domain in full, completed from reference TRBV2 and TRBJ1-2, reads EPEVTQTPSHQVTQMGQEVILRCVPISNHLYFYWYRQILGQKVEFLVSFYNNEISEKSEIFDDQFSVERPDGSNFTLKIRSTKLEDSAMYFCASSPGHLRFYGYTFGSGTRLTVV.

The CDR3 is CASSPRGTGGDQETQYF. For the CDR3, the DNA is TGTGCCAGCAGTCCCCGGGGGACAGGGGGAGATCAAGAGACCCAGTACTTC. The chain recombines TRBV6-1 with TRBJ2-5, with 11 positions matching TRBD1. V lost 5 bases and J lost 2; bases outside the gene matches: 10. The CDR3 spans 17 residues. CDR1 MNHNS and CDR2 SASEGT come from the germline V gene.

The chain links TRBV10-2 to TRBJ1-1, with D maybe TRBD1 (5 bases). From germline, CDR1 is WSHSY and CDR2 SAAADI. V dropped 7 bases and J dropped 3 bases, with 15 bases sitting between them. The CDR3 has 14 amino acids. The DNA of the CDR3 is TGCGCCAGCAAGAAAAAAAAGGGGTACACTGAAGCTTTCTTT. Residues: CASKKKKGYTEAFF.

The rearrangement uses TRBV5-4 and TRBJ2-1; the match to TRBD1 covers 8 bases. V lost 4 bases, J lost 1 base, and 4 bases stayed unmatched. The germline V gene has CDR1 SGHNT and CDR2 YYREEE (reference sequence). CDR3 size: 15 residues. Here the CDR3 DNA reads TGTGCCAGCAGCGGAGGACAGGGTTCCTACAATGAGCAGTTCTTC. Protein product: CASSGGQGSYNEQFF.

This clonotype was detected a few times. The rearrangement uses TRBV28 and TRBJ1-2; D gene unclear. The CDR3 consists of 12 residues. Deletions cut 8 bases from V and 3 bases from J, with 10 bases between. Germline CDR1 is MDHEN and CDR2 is SYDVKM. The DNA for the CDR3 is TGTGCCAGCTTCTCGGTTGACTATGGCTACACCTTC. It codes for CASFSVDYGYTF.

The chain is built from TRBV12-3 or TRBV12-4 and TRBJ2-5; D perhaps matches TRBD2 (5 bases). Trimming took off 2 bases at V and 4 bases at J, with 11 bases between the two ends. The CDR3 sequence is 14 residues long. The CDR3 nucleotides are TGTGCCAGCAGTTTATACCGGGGAGCAGAGACCCAGTACTTC. Protein sequence: CASSLYRGAETQYF.

There are a few counts of this clonotype. V usage is TRBV12-3 or TRBV12-4 and J usage is TRBJ1-2, with 9 bases fitting TRBD1. V was clipped by 5 bases and J by 8 bases; unmatched bases: 15. There are 16 residues in the CDR3. CDR3 in DNA: TGTGCCAGCAGTCTACGGGACAGGGCCTTTTGGGAGGGCTACACCTTC. It translates to CASSLRDRAFWEGYTF.

The chain links TRBV6-6 to TRBJ1-2; D gene unclear. Deletions cut 6 bases from V and 5 bases from J, with 10 bases between. From germline, CDR1 is MNHNY and CDR2 SVGAGI (reference sequence). The CDR3 is made up of 12 amino acids. CDR3 loop: CASRRETYGYTF. The DNA of the CDR3 is TGTGCCAGCAGGCGGGAAACTTATGGCTACACCTTC.

The chain has TRBV29-1 and TRBJ2-3; TRBD2 is a possible D gene (6 bases). The germline CDR1 and CDR2 sequences are SQVTM and ANQGSEA. The CDR3 runs 13 residues. The V gene lost 8 bases and the J gene lost 1 base, with 13 bases spanning the gap. The CDR3 loop reads CSFRDLGTDTQYF. CDR3 nucleotide sequence: TGCAGCTTCCGGGACTTAGGCACAGATACGCAGTATTTT.

The CDR3 DNA reads TGTGCCAGCACTAACGCCCCGGTTGACGAGCAGTACTTC. It yields the protein CASTNAPVDEQYF. The chain carries TRBV7-9 and TRBJ2-7; D unclear. The CDR3 runs 13 residues. Germline-derived CDR1 and CDR2 are SEHNR and FQNEAQ (reference sequence). V dropped 7 bases and J dropped 5 bases, with 15 bases sitting between them.